One and the same sample provided the 21 T cell receptor beta chains below, sequenced in a study of T cells in Graves' hyperthyroidism and ophthalmopathy. Researchers amplified the TCR beta CDR3 regions from RNA transcripts. TCR CDR3 regions were first amplified by RT-PCR with HTBI primers. TCRdb reprocessed the multiplex PCR reads with MiXCR, giving one entry per CDR3 protein. Among about 720,000 distinct CDR3 sequences, 15% to 20% were seen once, and the ten largest hold 8.4%. Material for sequencing was blood. These receptors originate from a man aged 18 to 35 with Graves' hyperthyroidism.

This clonotype has just a few counts. The chain combines TRBV28 with TRBJ1-2; 7 bases line up with TRBD1. This CDR3 has 13 amino acids. Germline V gene data show CDR1 as MDHEN and CDR2 as SYDVKM. Unmatched junction bases numbered 7, after V lost 5 bases and J lost 7 bases. Written as DNA, the CDR3 is TGTGCCAGCAGTCCCGGGACAGCTCCTGGCTACACCTTC. It yields the protein CASSPGTAPGYTF.

In its sample, this clonotype was seen many times. The DNA of the CDR3 is TGCAGTGCTGTATCCCCCGGACAGACTGTCGATGAGCAGTTCTTC. Protein product: CSAVSPGQTVDEQFF. The gene calls are TRBV20-1 and TRBJ2-1; weak D call: TRBD1 (6 bases). V lost 5 bases and J lost 8, with 22 bases in between. Germline V gene data show CDR1 as DFQATT and CDR2 as SNEGSKA (reference sequence). The CDR3 totals 15 residues.

This chain links TRBV6-8 with TRBJ1-4; D is uncertain. V lost 2 bases, J lost 8 bases, and 12 bases lay in between. CDR1 and CDR2 from the germline V gene are MNHGY and SAAAGT. This CDR3 has 14 residues. CDR3 DNA: TGTGCCAGCAGTTACCGGACCACGGGAGAAAAACTGTTTTTT. It yields the protein CASSYRTTGEKLFF.

This chain links TRBV20-1 with TRBJ1-1; D is unresolved. CDR1 DFQATT and CDR2 SNEGSKA come from the germline V gene (reference sequence). The CDR3 has 12 amino acids. Between the trimmed V and J ends, which lost 6 bases and 6 bases, there was a span of 14 bases. CDR3 residues: CSAKLGIPEAFF. The DNA for the CDR3 is TGCAGTGCAAAGCTCGGTATCCCTGAAGCTTTCTTT.

The V and J genes are TRBV20-1 and TRBJ2-7; TRBD2 matches at 10 bases. The CDR3 has 16 residues. Germline CDR1 reads DFQATT; CDR2 reads SNEGSKA (reference sequence). The ends lost 5 bases at V and 6 bases at J; junction bases unmatched: 16. CDR3 loop: CSAQSPSGSDRGEQYF. CDR3 in DNA: TGCAGTGCTCAGTCCCCTAGCGGGAGCGATAGGGGCGAGCAGTACTTC.

The J gene is TRBJ2-7, the V gene TRBV4-1; D is perhaps TRBD1 (6 bases). Between the trimmed V and J ends, which lost 1 base and 3 bases, there was a span of 10 bases. The CDR3 sequence is 14 residues long. Germline CDR1 is MGHRA and CDR2 is YSYEKL. DNA for the CDR3: TGCGCCAGCAGCCAAGTCATGGACAGCTACGAGCAGTACTTC. Its translation: CASSQVMDSYEQYF.

V gene TRBV5-1 combines with J gene TRBJ1-4, with D possibly being TRBD1 (5 bases). The CDR3 runs to 14 residues. The germline gives CDR1 SGHRS, CDR2 YFSETQ. V dropped 3 bases and J dropped 8 bases, with 14 bases sitting between them. CDR3 region: CASSSMGPLEKLFF. The CDR3 DNA sequence: TGCGCCAGCAGCTCGATGGGACCGCTGGAAAAACTGTTTTTT.

A few counts support this clonotype. The rearrangement links TRBV4-1 to TRBJ2-1; TRBD2 aligns across 11 bases. The CDR3 totals 17 residues. CDR1 MGHRA and CDR2 YSYEKL come from the germline V gene. The junction had 11 bases not matched to a gene; V was cut back by 1 base and J by 9 bases. The CDR3 DNA is TGCGCCAGCAGCCAAGTGACTAGCGGGACAGGGTTGCGTGAGCAGTTCTTC. The encoded protein is CASSQVTSGTGLREQFF.

The chain links TRBV24-1 to TRBJ1-2; a weak D match, TRBD1 (5 bases). The CDR3 extends over 14 amino acids. Germline V CDR1 and CDR2: KGHDR, SFDVKD. V lost 1 base and J 6 bases, leaving 11 bases between the germline ends. CDR3 coding DNA: TGTGCCACCAGTGATTTTAACAGGCGTAATGGCTACACCTTC. This gives the protein CATSDFNRRNGYTF.

The chain recombines TRBV24-1 with TRBJ2-1, with 10 bases matching TRBD2. Germline CDR1 KGHDR, CDR2 SFDVKD. V lost 5 bases, J lost 2 bases, and 14 bases stayed unmatched. The CDR3 sequence is 19 residues long. The CDR3 loop is CATSARLSPTSGPYNEQFF. The DNA for the CDR3 is TGTGCCACCAGTGCCCGTTTATCTCCGACTAGCGGGCCCTACAATGAGCAGTTCTTC.

In this sample, this clonotype turned up once. The chain has TRBV15 and TRBJ2-4, with D tentatively TRBD2 (5 bases). V dropped 0 bases and J dropped 1 base, with 7 bases sitting between them. CDR3 length equals 15 residues. Germline lookup yields CDR1 LNHNV and CDR2 YYDKDF (reference sequence). CDR3 protein: CATSRELEAKNIQYF. The CDR3 DNA sequence: TGTGCCACCAGCAGAGAACTAGAGGCCAAAAACATTCAGTACTTC.

The chain is built from TRBV29-1 and TRBJ1-1; TRBD1 matches at 9 bases. Looked up from germline, CDR1 is SQVTM and CDR2 is ANQGSEA. Trimming cost V 4 bases and J 1 base; bases outside gene matches: 13. This CDR3 has 17 residues. CDR3 sequence (DNA): TGCAGCGTTGGCCCGGGACAGGGCCTCCCAAAGAACACTGAAGCTTTCTTT. Translating gives CSVGPGQGLPKNTEAFF.

This clonotype was recorded at least ten times. This sequence joins TRBV28 and TRBJ2-3; TRBD1 or TRBD2 may be the D gene (6 bases each). This CDR3 comprises 16 residues. The ends were cut back, 3 bases at V and 4 bases at J, with 17 bases in the middle. Germline V gene sequence: CDR1 MDHEN, CDR2 SYDVKM. CDR3 nucleotide sequence: TGTGCCAGCAGTTTGGAGAGGGGGGCTTTTCCAGATACGCAGTATTTT. Protein: CASSLERGAFPDTQYF.

This clonotype has ten or more counts. The V call is TRBV10-3, the J call TRBJ1-1; D unclear. This CDR3 spans 13 amino acids. The V gene lost 4 bases and the J gene lost 1 base, with 7 bases spanning the gap. Per germline, CDR1 ENHRY and CDR2 SYGVKD. DNA for the CDR3: TGTGCCATCAGTGCCCAAGGGAACACTGAAGCTTTCTTT. Encoded protein: CAISAQGNTEAFF.

This clonotype was detected a few times. This rearrangement joins TRBV12-5 to TRBJ1-4, with D tentatively TRBD1 (5 bases). CDR1 is LGHNT and CDR2 is FRNRAP in the germline V gene. V lost 10 bases, J lost 6 bases, and 12 bases lay in between. This CDR3 comprises 12 residues. The CDR3 reads CATGGDDEKLFF. For the CDR3, the DNA is TGTGCTACGGGGGGAGACGATGAAAAACTGTTTTTT.

The gene calls are TRBV29-1 and TRBJ2-3; no definite D call. The CDR3 sequence is 13 residues long. Germline CDR1 is SQVTM and CDR2 is ANQGSEA. The ends were cut back, 0 bases at V and 7 bases at J, with 11 bases in the middle. Here the CDR3 DNA reads TGCAGCGTTGAAGATCGGTTGGTAAATACGCAGTATTTT. Its translation: CSVEDRLVNTQYF.

The chain carries TRBV2 and TRBJ2-7; no firm D call. The CDR3 has 12 amino acids. Germline loops: CDR1 SNHLY, CDR2 FYNNEI. The germline V and J ends were trimmed by 4 bases and 10 bases, with 14 bases remaining between them. The CDR3 loop is CASSGGPTEQYF. The CDR3 DNA sequence: TGTGCCAGCAGTGGGGGTCCTACTGAACAGTACTTC.

The gene calls are TRBV19 and TRBJ1-1; the D is unclear. Germline assignment: CDR1 LNHDA and CDR2 SQIVND (reference sequence). The CDR3 is made up of 14 amino acids. Trimming took 7 bases from V and 0 from J, leaving 12 bases between them. For the CDR3, the DNA is TGTGCCAGTACTATGACGGATATGAACACTGAAGCTTTCTTT. The encoded protein is CASTMTDMNTEAFF.

The CDR3 sequence: CASSSPGLSVYEQYF. CDR3 in DNA: TGCGCCAGCAGCTCCCCGGGACTCTCAGTATACGAGCAGTACTTC. The chain employs TRBV5-1 and TRBJ2-7, with a possible D match to TRBD2 (6 bases). The CDR3 has 15 amino acids. V was cut by 3 bases and J by 4 bases, with 17 bases left in between. Looked up from germline, CDR1 is SGHRS and CDR2 is YFSETQ.

This clonotype occurred many times. The genes are TRBV7-2 and TRBJ1-1, with 9 positions matching TRBD1. J was trimmed by 8 bases and V by 4 bases; bases with no gene match: 8. Germline lookup yields CDR1 SGHTA and CDR2 FQGNSA. This CDR3 is built from 14 residues. The CDR3 spells CASSYTGGPLEAFF. The CDR3 nucleotides read TGTGCCAGCAGCTACACAGGGGGCCCCCTAGAAGCTTTCTTT.

This clonotype appeared many times. The chain joins TRBV30 to TRBJ1-1; possible D gene TRBD1, 5 bases. Germline V lookup: CDR1 GTSNPN, CDR2 SVGIG (reference sequence). Trimming removed 3 bases at V and 11 bases at J, with 16 bases between. The CDR3 is 12 residues long. CDR3 sequence reads: CAWSVGGTRAFF. The CDR3 nucleotides are TGTGCCTGGAGCGTAGGAGGGACGCGCGCTTTCTTT.